The 10 T cell receptor beta chains presented below share a single source sample, sequenced in a study of control samples from healthy donors and cancer patients. Produced via immunoSEQ multiplex PCR; TCRdb's table is partial and in-frame only. The repertoire holds 150,000 to 200,000 clones, with 93% as singletons. The sample was blood. These receptors all stem from a woman aged 60-75 years in good health.

The chain joins TRBV6-5 to TRBJ2-7, with 7 nucleotides matching TRBD1. With 5 bases clipped from V and 2 bases from J, the junction kept 6 bases outside the gene matches. Germline loops: CDR1 MNHEY, CDR2 SVGAGI. The CDR3 is 14 amino acids. CDR3 nucleotides: TGTGCCAGCAGTCGAGATACAGGGGCCTACGAGCAGTACTTC. Its protein product is CASSRDTGAYEQYF.

The J gene is TRBJ1-2, the V gene TRBV12-3 or TRBV12-4; no definite D call. Deletions cut 3 bases from V and 10 bases from J, with 6 bases between. The CDR3 is 10 residues long. The CDR3 here is CASSFGDYTF. DNA for the CDR3: TGTGCCAGCAGTTTCGGGGACTACACCTTC.

V usage is TRBV7-2 and J usage is TRBJ2-3; D might be TRBD1 (6 bases). The CDR3 totals 14 residues. Germline V gene data show CDR1 as SGHTA and CDR2 as FQGNSA. V dropped 5 bases and J dropped 2 bases, with 11 bases sitting between them. CDR3 in amino acids: CASSQQGTTDTQYF. In DNA, the CDR3 is TGTGCCAGCAGCCAACAGGGTACCACAGATACGCAGTATTTT.

The chain is built from TRBV5-1 and TRBJ1-3, with D uncertain. Germline-derived CDR1 and CDR2 are SGHRS and YFSETQ. The CDR3 loop spans 16 amino acids. The ends were cut back, 1 base at V and 0 bases at J, with 11 bases in the middle. Here the CDR3 DNA reads TGCGCCAGCAGCTTGTATGCCGAAAACTCTGGAAACACCATATATTTT. Amino acid sequence: CASSLYAENSGNTIYF.

The chain combines TRBV5-1 with TRBJ2-1; perhaps D is TRBD1 or TRBD2 (5 bases each). Trimming took 4 bases from V and 0 from J, leaving 17 bases between them. The CDR3 totals 17 residues. Looked up from germline, CDR1 is SGHRS and CDR2 is YFSETQ. The CDR3 DNA is TGCGCCAGCAGCAAGGGATCCGGGACCAACTCCTACAATGAGCAGTTCTTC. Protein product: CASSKGSGTNSYNEQFF. Full variable domain (missing parts from reference TRBV5-1 and TRBJ2-1): KAGVTQTPRYLIKTRGQQVTLSCSPISGHRSVSWYQQTPGQGLQFLFEYFSETQRNKGNFPGRFSGRQFSNSRSEMNVSTLELGDSALYLCASSKGSGTNSYNEQFFGPGTRLTVL.

In its sample, this clone was seen once. The rearrangement links TRBV5-8 to TRBJ1-1; D ambiguous. Germline values: CDR1 SGHTS, CDR2 YDEGEE. This CDR3 contains 12 residues. Trimming shortened V by 2 bases and J by 0 bases, and 2 bases separated the two germline ends. For the CDR3, the DNA is TGTGCCAGCAGCTTTTTGAACACTGAAGCTTTCTTT. Its protein is CASSFLNTEAFF.

The chain couples TRBV11-2 to TRBJ2-1, with 7 nucleotides matching TRBD1. The germline gives CDR1 SGHAT, CDR2 FQNNGV. The CDR3 covers 14 residues. V shed 5 bases, J shed 10 bases, and the junction held 11 bases outside the gene matches. CDR3 loop: CASSPLTRQGEQFF. The CDR3 DNA reads TGTGCCAGCAGCCCACTAACCAGACAGGGCGAGCAGTTCTTC.

The chain couples TRBV5-4 to TRBJ1-1; no clear D gene. This CDR3 has 14 amino acids. V lost 0 bases, J lost 6 bases, and 12 bases lay in between. Germline values: CDR1 SGHNT, CDR2 YYREEE (reference sequence). CDR3 residues: CASSLDLGEAEAFF. The CDR3 DNA reads as TGTGCCAGCAGCTTGGATCTGGGAGAGGCTGAAGCTTTCTTT.

The chain couples TRBV6-5 to TRBJ2-1; the D is unclear. Trimming left V 5 bases short and J 8 bases short, with 16 bases between. The length of the CDR3 is 14 residues. CDR1 and CDR2 from the germline V gene are MNHEY and SVGAGI. The CDR3 sequence: CASSTLQPIDEQFF. CDR3 DNA sequence: TGTGCCAGCAGTACTCTTCAACCTATCGATGAGCAGTTCTTC.

The V gene is TRBV7-9, the J gene TRBJ1-2; possible D gene TRBD1, 5 bases. The V end was cut by 5 bases, the J end by 2 bases, with 15 bases between. From germline, CDR1 is SEHNR and CDR2 FQNEAQ (reference sequence). The CDR3 spans 15 residues. This CDR3 is CASSPPGTLNYGYTF. Written as DNA, the CDR3 is TGTGCCAGCAGCCCCCCTGGGACCTTAAACTATGGCTACACCTTC.